This TCR beta chain was identified in a study of T cells in Graves' hyperthyroidism and ophthalmopathy. TCR beta CDR3 sequences were amplified from RNA transcripts. TCR CDR3 regions were first amplified by RT-PCR with HTBI primers. In TCRdb, the multiplex PCR reads were re-called with MiXCR into one record per CDR3 protein. In the table there are 250,000 or so distinct CDR3 sequences, roughly 15% of which are singletons. This TCR was recovered from a woman in her thirties or forties with Graves' hyperthyroidism that later progressed to Graves' ophthalmopathy. Sequencing was performed on blood.

CDR3 nucleotide sequence: TGCGCCAGCATACCGGGACTAGCGGGAGCCTATGAGCAGTTCTTC. Translating gives CASIPGLAGAYEQFF. The V call is TRBV5-1, the J call TRBJ2-1; 14 bases are shared with TRBD2. Germline-derived CDR1 and CDR2 are SGHRS and YFSETQ. The CDR3 loop spans 15 amino acids. V shed 6 bases, J shed 8 bases, and the junction held 7 bases outside the gene matches. Using reference TRBV5-1 and TRBJ2-1 for the parts outside the CDR3, the full variable domain is KAGVTQTPRYLIKTRGQQVTLSCSPISGHRSVSWYQQTPGQGLQFLFEYFSETQRNKGNFPGRFSGRQFSNSRSEMNVSTLELGDSALYLCASIPGLAGAYEQFFGPGTRLTVL.